This T cell receptor beta chain emerged from a study of blood T cell repertoires in COVID-19. Measured with immunoSEQ multiplex PCR; TCRdb has only the in-frame clones, and not every one. The sample has approximately 250,000 clones, about 87% seen once. Unmatched junction bases numbered 7, after V lost 4 bases and J lost 1 base. Looked up from germline, CDR1 is SGDLS and CDR2 is YYNGEE. The CDR3 length is 16 residues. Sequencing was performed on PBMCs or T cells enriched from blood (not recorded which). This chain connects TRBV9 to TRBJ2-4; 8 bases align to TRBD2. The TCR comes from a woman between 40 and 50 years old who had been exposed to COVID-19. The CDR3 nucleotides read TGTGCCAGCAGCCAGACTAGCGCAACGGCCAAAAACATTCAGTACTTC. Protein product: CASSQTSATAKNIQYF.